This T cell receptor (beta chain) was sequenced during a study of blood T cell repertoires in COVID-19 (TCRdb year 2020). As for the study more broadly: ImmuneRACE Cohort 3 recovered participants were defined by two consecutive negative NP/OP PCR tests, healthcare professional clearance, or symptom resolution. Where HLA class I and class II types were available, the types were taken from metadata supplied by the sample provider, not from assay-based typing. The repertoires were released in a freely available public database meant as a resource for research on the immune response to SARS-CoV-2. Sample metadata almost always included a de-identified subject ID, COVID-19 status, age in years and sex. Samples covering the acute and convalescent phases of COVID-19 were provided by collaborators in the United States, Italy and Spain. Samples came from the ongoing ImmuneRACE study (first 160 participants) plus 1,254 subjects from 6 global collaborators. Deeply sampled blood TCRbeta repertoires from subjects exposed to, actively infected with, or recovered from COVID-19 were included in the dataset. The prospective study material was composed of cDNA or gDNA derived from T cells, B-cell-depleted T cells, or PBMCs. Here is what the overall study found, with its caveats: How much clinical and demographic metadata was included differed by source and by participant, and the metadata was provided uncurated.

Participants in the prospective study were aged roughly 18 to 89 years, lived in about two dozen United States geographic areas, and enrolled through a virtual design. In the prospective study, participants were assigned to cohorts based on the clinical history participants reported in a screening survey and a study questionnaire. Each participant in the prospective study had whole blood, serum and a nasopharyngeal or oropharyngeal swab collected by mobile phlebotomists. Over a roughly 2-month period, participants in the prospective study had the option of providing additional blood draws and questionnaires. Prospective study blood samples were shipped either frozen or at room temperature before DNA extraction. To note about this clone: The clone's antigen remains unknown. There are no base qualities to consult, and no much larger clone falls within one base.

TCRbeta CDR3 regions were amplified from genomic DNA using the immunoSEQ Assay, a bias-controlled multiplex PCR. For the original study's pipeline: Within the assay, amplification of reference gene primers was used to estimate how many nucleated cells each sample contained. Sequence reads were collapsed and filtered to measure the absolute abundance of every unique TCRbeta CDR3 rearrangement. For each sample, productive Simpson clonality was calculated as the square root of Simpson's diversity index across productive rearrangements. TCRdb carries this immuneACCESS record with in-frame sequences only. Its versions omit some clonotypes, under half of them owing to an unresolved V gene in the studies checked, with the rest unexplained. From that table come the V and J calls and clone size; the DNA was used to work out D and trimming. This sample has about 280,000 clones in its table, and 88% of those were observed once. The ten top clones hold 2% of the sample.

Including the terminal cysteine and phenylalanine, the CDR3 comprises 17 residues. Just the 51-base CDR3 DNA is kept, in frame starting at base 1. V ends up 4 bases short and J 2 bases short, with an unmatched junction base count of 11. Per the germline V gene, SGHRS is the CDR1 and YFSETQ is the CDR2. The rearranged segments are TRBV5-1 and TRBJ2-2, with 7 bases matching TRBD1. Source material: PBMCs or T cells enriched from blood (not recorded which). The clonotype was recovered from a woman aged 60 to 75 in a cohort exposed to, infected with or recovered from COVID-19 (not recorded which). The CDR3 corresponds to CASSLPLTGLNTGELFF. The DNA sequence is TGCGCCAGCAGCCTTCCCCTGACAGGGCTCAACACCGGGGAGCTGTTTTTT.